This T cell receptor (beta chain) was recovered during a study of STAT5B mutations in CD4+ large granular lymphocyte leukemia. Study-level information: Among healthy controls, a particular HLA allele went with more CDR3 'QG' motifs.

The CDR3 length is 14 residues. V was clipped by 3 bases and J by 3 bases, with 10 bases between them. Germline values: CDR1 SGHTA, CDR2 FQGNSA. General study points: CD4-sorted patient repertoires seemed more clonal than healthy CD4+ repertoires. TRBV06-family usage was enriched in top patient clones (8/27) versus controls (2/35).

Comments on this clone: Its specificity is unknown.

In the authors' workflow: Productive clonotypes were detectable down to 2.59 x 10-5 frequency. Only in-frame clones appear in the TCRdb table, and some are missing; sequencing was by immunoSEQ multiplex PCR. V and J calls and clone size are those listed in that table; D and trimming were worked out from the DNA. The sample shows fewer than 40,000 clones, just over 75% of them seen only once. Sequenced: CD4+ T cells from blood buffy coats. The V call is TRBV7-2, the J call TRBJ2-3; no definite D call. The receptor's source is a human donor in good health. DNA of the CDR3: TGTGCCAGCAGCTTGCCCGTCCATACAGATACGCAGTATTTT. Protein: CASSLPVHTDTQYF.